Listed below are T cell receptor beta chains from one sample, sequenced in a study of blood T cells in healthy people across ages. One entry per CDR3 protein, called by TCRdb with MiXCR from the 5' RACE reads. In the table there are 800,000 to 950,000 distinct CDR3 sequences, almost 30% of which are singletons. These data were also filed under a second study, of T cells of mothers and their children.

Source material: blood. The receptors were gathered from a woman aged 40 to 50 in good health. The CDR3 runs from the conserved cysteine through the conserved F or W. A D gene is named only where the DNA matches it firmly. Clone size is stated in some rows and not others, as once, few, many or a class when expanded.

d_gene	abundance	v_gene	j_gene	CDR3nt	CDR3aa
.	.	TRBV27	TRBJ2-3	TGTGCCAGCAGTTTAAGGCTTAGGGGGGGGGCCTCAGATACGCAGTATTTT	CASSLRLRGGASDTQYF
TRBD2	few	TRBV27	TRBJ2-7	TGTGCCAGCAGTTCACTAGCGGCCTACGAGCAGTACTTC	CASSSLAAYEQYF
TRBD2	.	TRBV7-7	TRBJ2-7	TGTGCTAGCAGCCCCCGGACTAGCCTCTCCTACGAGCAGTACTTC	CASSPRTSLSYEQYF
TRBD2	few	TRBV6-5	TRBJ2-3	TGTGCCAGCAGTAGGGAGGGCAGCACAGATACGCAGTATTTT	CASSREGSTDTQYF
TRBD2	.	TRBV7-8	TRBJ2-1	TGTGCCAGCAGCTTAGTTGGGACTAGCGCCTTGGATGAGCAGTTCTTC	CASSLVGTSALDEQFF
.	.	TRBV4-1	TRBJ1-2	TGCGCCAGCAGCCAAGTTCAAGGGAGCGGCTACACCTTC	CASSQVQGSGYTF
.	few	TRBV20-1	TRBJ2-7	TGCAGTGCTCCGTTTAGGGTTAGCTACGTGCAGTACTTC	CSAPFRVSYVQYF
.	.	TRBV6-5	TRBJ2-5	TGTGCCAGCAGTTACCTAGGCAGTGAGACCCAGTACTTC	CASSYLGSETQYF
TRBD2	.	TRBV5-1	TRBJ2-1	TGCGCCAGCAGCTTGGGACTAGCGGGAGGGCCTTCTGCAAATGAGCAGTTCTTC	CASSLGLAGGPSANEQFF
.	few	TRBV9	TRBJ1-2	TGTGCCAGCAGCGAACCAGGTAGTTACTATGGCTACACCTTC	CASSEPGSYYGYTF
.	.	TRBV28	TRBJ2-3	TGTGCCGCCACGACAGGACCCCGCACAGATACGCAGTATTTT	CAATTGPRTDTQYF
TRBD2	.	TRBV29-1	TRBJ2-1	TGCAGCGTTGACGGGGGGTGGAATGAGCAGTTCTTC	CSVDGGWNEQFF
.	.	TRBV12-3/TRBV12-4	TRBJ1-1	TGTGCCAGCAGTTTAGCGTCGTCGGCTGAAGCTTTCTTT	CASSLASSAEAFF
.	few	TRBV6-2/TRBV6-3	TRBJ1-1	TGTGCCAGCAGTGCCAACCTTTATCGACCGGAAAACACTGAAGCTTTCTTT	CASSANLYRPENTEAFF
TRBD2	.	TRBV5-1	TRBJ2-1	TGCGCCAGCAGCTCAAGTGGTGGCGGGGGTTACAATGAGCAGTTCTTC	CASSSSGGGGYNEQFF
.	.	TRBV28	TRBJ1-2	TGTGCCAGCAGTTTATCAGGGCCTTACAACTATGGCTACACCTTC	CASSLSGPYNYGYTF
TRBD2	few	TRBV27	TRBJ2-1	TGTGCCAGCAGTCTATCCTCTCTAGCGGGGGGGCCTAGCTCCTACAATGAGCAGTTCTTC	CASSLSSLAGGPSSYNEQFF
.	few	TRBV9	TRBJ2-4	TGTGCCAGCAGCACCCAGGAGCTGCCCGGGGCCAAAAACATTCAGTACTTC	CASSTQELPGAKNIQYF
.	many	TRBV4-2	TRBJ1-2	TGTGCCAGCAGCCAGCGACATGGCGAAAGCTATGGCTACACCTTC	CASSQRHGESYGYTF
.	.	TRBV15	TRBJ1-6	TGTGCCACCAGCAGGGGTCAGAATAATTCACCCCTCCACTTT	CATSRGQNNSPLHF
.	few	TRBV6-2/TRBV6-3	TRBJ2-7	TGTGCCAGCAGTTCCCTCGGGGGGCCCTGCGAGCAGTACTTC	CASSSLGGPCEQYF
TRBD1	.	TRBV20-1	TRBJ2-7	TGCAGTGCTAGAATTCACGGGACAGGGAAAGCCTACGAGCAGTACTTC	CSARIHGTGKAYEQYF
TRBD1	many	TRBV12-3/TRBV12-4	TRBJ1-5	TGTGCCAGCAGTTCACAGGGGGCCAGCAATCAGCCCCAGCATTTT	CASSSQGASNQPQHF
TRBD2	.	TRBV11-2	TRBJ2-1	TGTGCCAGCAGCCGGGGGGGTAGGGTCCAGTTCTTC	CASSRGGRVQFF
TRBD1	.	TRBV5-1	TRBJ2-7	TGCGCCAGCCGATCGGGACAGACCTCCTACGAGCAGTACTTC	CASRSGQTSYEQYF
.	few	TRBV20-1	TRBJ1-1	TGCGGACGTACTGGGAACATGAACACTGAAGCTTTCTTT	CGRTGNMNTEAFF
.	many	TRBV28	TRBJ2-1	TGTGCCAGCAGTCCCATAGCCTCAAAAGGAACCAATGAGCAGTTCTTC	CASSPIASKGTNEQFF
.	few	TRBV20-1	TRBJ1-5	TGCAGTGCTCTACAAGGGGTCCGCCAGCCCCAGCATTTT	CSALQGVRQPQHF
.	few	TRBV18	TRBJ2-1	TGTGCCAGCTCACCGGCCGTATACAATGAGCAGTTCTTC	CASSPAVYNEQFF
.	.	TRBV12-3/TRBV12-4	TRBJ2-3	TGTGCCAGCAGTTTAGGGGAAGATACGGAGTATTTT	CASSLGEDTEYF
.	few	TRBV5-1	TRBJ1-6	TGCGCCAGCAGCCTGGCCCCCCAGGGATCGGCTTCACCCCTCCACTTT	CASSLAPQGSASPLHF
.	.	TRBV7-3	TRBJ2-3	TGTGCCAGCAGCCTGACTGGGGTTCTTCCAGATACGCAGTATTTT	CASSLTGVLPDTQYF
.	many	TRBV7-2	TRBJ2-3	TGTGCCAGCAGCTTAGAGCCCCCGGGTAGCGGCGCAGATACGCAGTATTTT	CASSLEPPGSGADTQYF
.	.	TRBV7-2	TRBJ1-1	TGTGCCAGCAGCTCTCACCTCGGCAGGGAAGCTTTCTTT	CASSSHLGREAFF
TRBD1	few	TRBV2	TRBJ1-5	TGTGCCAGCACCGGGACAGGGGAAGGCAATCAGCCCCAGCATTTT	CASTGTGEGNQPQHF
.	many	TRBV5-1	TRBJ2-7	TGCGCCAGCAGCTGGACGGACGGCTCCTACGAGCAGTACTTC	CASSWTDGSYEQYF
.	.	TRBV20-1	TRBJ1-6	TGCAGTGCTAGAGCCAAGGTGTATAATTCACCCCTCCACTTT	CSARAKVYNSPLHF
.	.	TRBV28	TRBJ2-5	TGTGCCAGCAGTTCAACAAGCGTGGCGAAGACCCAGTACTTC	CASSSTSVAKTQYF
TRBD1	.	TRBV4-3	TRBJ2-3	TGCGCCAGCAGACCAAGGGGTGGGGGACAGGGTGTAGATACGCAGTATTTT	CASRPRGGGQGVDTQYF
TRBD2	.	TRBV9	TRBJ2-1	TGTGCCAGCAGCGAACTAGCGAGCTACAATGAGCAGTTCTTC	CASSELASYNEQFF
TRBD1	.	TRBV15	TRBJ1-5	TGTGCCACCAGCAGAGATGGGAACAGGGGTGGTGGGCAGCCCCACCATTTT	CATSRDGNRGGGQPHHF
.	.	TRBV10-3	TRBJ1-2	TGTGCCATCAGGGAGGGGGTAGACGATGGCTACACCTTC	CAIREGVDDGYTF
TRBD2	.	TRBV19	TRBJ2-7	TGTGCCAGTAGTCTAGGGACCGGGACTAGCCTCTACGAGCAGTACTTC	CASSLGTGTSLYEQYF
TRBD2	.	TRBV7-9	TRBJ2-7	TGTGCCAGCAGCTTAGGGGCCCTGAGGAGCGGGAGTGCCGAGCAGTACTTC	CASSLGALRSGSAEQYF
.	.	TRBV9	TRBJ1-3	TGTGCCAGCAGCGTAGGACTCCAGAGCTCTGGAAACACCATATATTTT	CASSVGLQSSGNTIYF
.	.	TRBV7-2	TRBJ1-5	TGTGCCACCTCTTACAGGGGCAATCAGCCCCAGCATTTT	CATSYRGNQPQHF
.	many	TRBV7-6	TRBJ1-2	TGTGCCAGCAGTCCGACTCCCAGGACTAGGGATGGCTACACCTTC	CASSPTPRTRDGYTF
TRBD1	many	TRBV7-2	TRBJ2-7	TGTGCCAGCAGCTTAACGACAGGGGCCCACGAGCAGTACTTC	CASSLTTGAHEQYF
.	few	TRBV6-5	TRBJ1-2	TGTGCCAGCAGTTACTCGAACAGGGCGTTGGATGGCTACACCTTC	CASSYSNRALDGYTF
TRBD2	.	TRBV20-1	TRBJ2-7	TGCAGTGCTAGAGATCATCTAGCGGGGGTCTCTTACAATGAGCAGTACTTC	CSARDHLAGVSYNEQYF
.	few	TRBV12-3/TRBV12-4	TRBJ2-7	TGTGCCAGCGGTTACAGGGTCCTCTACGAGCAGTACTTC	CASGYRVLYEQYF
.	few	TRBV18	TRBJ2-1	TGTGCCAGCTCTCACGTGGGACCCGTCTACAATGAGCAGTTCTTC	CASSHVGPVYNEQFF
.	few	TRBV29-1	TRBJ1-2	TGCAGCGTTCCGGAGTTATATGGCTACACCTTC	CSVPELYGYTF